This T cell receptor beta chain comes out of a study of Graves' ophthalmopathy and Graves' hyperthyroidism. Study overall: If no ophthalmopathy appeared within 18 months of follow-up, hyperthyroidism was termed stable. Findings of the study overall: Built on 13 signatures, a model told ophthalmopathy apart from stable hyperthyroidism with 85% to 90% sensitivity and roughly 81% specificity. Ophthalmopathy progression prediction by the model yielded a sensitivity of around 68% and a specificity of around 72%.

As to this clonotype: Its target is not known.

CDR3 regions of TCR beta were amplified from RNA transcripts. First-round RT-PCR relied on HTBI primers, and a second-round multiplex PCR came next. Using its own MiXCR run on the multiplex PCR reads, TCRdb lists one record per CDR3 protein. In the table there are roughly 600,000 distinct CDR3 sequences, less than 45% of which are singletons. Patients newly diagnosed with hyperthyroidism, under 2 months' duration, were aged 18 to 65, the study reports. CDR3 length equals 14 residues. CDR1 is LNHDA, CDR2 SQIVND, per germline (reference sequence). The V gene lost 3 bases and the J gene lost 0 bases, with 8 bases spanning the gap.

Sequences were obtained from peripheral blood or thyroid tissue (not recorded which). The chain joins TRBV19 to TRBJ1-1; D is unclear. The sequence came from an adult man with Graves' hyperthyroidism. Here the CDR3 reads CASSMEGLNTEAFF. The DNA for the CDR3 is TGTGCCAGTAGTATGGAAGGACTGAACACTGAAGCTTTCTTT. Supplemented by reference TRBV19 and TRBJ1-1, the full variable domain reads DGGITQSPKYLFRKEGQNVTLSCEQNLNHDAMYWYRQDPGQGLRLIYYSQIVNDFQKGDIAEGYSVSREKKESFPLTVTSAQKNPTAFYLCASSMEGLNTEAFFGQGTRLTVV.